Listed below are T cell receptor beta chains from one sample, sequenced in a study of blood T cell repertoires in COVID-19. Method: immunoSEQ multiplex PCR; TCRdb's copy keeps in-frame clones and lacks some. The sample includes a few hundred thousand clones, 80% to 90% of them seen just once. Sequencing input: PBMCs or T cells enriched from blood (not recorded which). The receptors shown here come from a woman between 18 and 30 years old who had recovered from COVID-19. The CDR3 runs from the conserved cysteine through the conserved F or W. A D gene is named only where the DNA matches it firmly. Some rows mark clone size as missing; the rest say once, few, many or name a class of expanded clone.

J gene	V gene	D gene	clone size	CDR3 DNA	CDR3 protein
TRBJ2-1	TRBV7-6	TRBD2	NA	TGTGCCAGCAGCTTAGAGGGGGGACTAGCGGGACATGAGCAGTTCTTC	CASSLEGGLAGHEQFF
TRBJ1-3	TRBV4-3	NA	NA	TGCGCCAGCAGCCCGACGGACAGTGCTGGAAACACCATATATTTT	CASSPTDSAGNTIYF
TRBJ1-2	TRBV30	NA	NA	TGTGCCTGGAGTGTTTTAAGGGGCAGGCGCTATGGCTACACCTTC	CAWSVLRGRRYGYTF
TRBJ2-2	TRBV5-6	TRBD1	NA	TGTGCCAGCAGCTTCCCCAGGACAGGGGAGGCCACCGGGGAGCTGTTTTTT	CASSFPRTGEATGELFF
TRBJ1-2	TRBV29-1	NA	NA	TGCAGCGCAACAAGAAACAGGGATAATGGCTACACCTTC	CSATRNRDNGYTF
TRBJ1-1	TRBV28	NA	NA	TGTGCCAGCAGCACTGGACAATTCACTGAAGCTTTCTTT	CASSTGQFTEAFF
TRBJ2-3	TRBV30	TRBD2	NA	TGTGCCTGGGGGGAGGAGCGGGAGTGGACAGATACGCAGTATTTT	CAWGEEREWTDTQYF
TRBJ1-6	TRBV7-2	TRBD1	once	TGTGCCAGCAGCTTAAACAGGGGGAGTAATTCACCCCTCCACTTT	CASSLNRGSNSPLHF
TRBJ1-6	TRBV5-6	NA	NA	TGTGCCAGCAGCTTGGCTCAGGGTGATTCACCCCTCCACTTT	CASSLAQGDSPLHF
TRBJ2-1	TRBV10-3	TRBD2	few	TGTGCCATCAGTGAGTCGGGCGGGAGCAGACCCTACAATGAGCAGTTCTTC	CAISESGGSRPYNEQFF
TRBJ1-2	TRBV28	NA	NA	TGTGCCAGCAGTTCCTCAGGGTACGCGGCTAACTATGGCTACACCTTC	CASSSSGYAANYGYTF
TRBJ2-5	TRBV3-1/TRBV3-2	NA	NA	TGTGCCAGCAGCCGAGGGGGGGGGACGCAAGAGACCCAGTACTTC	CASSRGGGTQETQYF
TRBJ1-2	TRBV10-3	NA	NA	TGTGCCATCAGTGAGGTGGCTGACTATGGCTACACCTTC	CAISEVADYGYTF
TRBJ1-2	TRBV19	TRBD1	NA	TGTGCCAGTAGTATAGCCCCGACAGGGAGAGGTGGCTATGGCTACACCTTC	CASSIAPTGRGGYGYTF
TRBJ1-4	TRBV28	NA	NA	TGTGCCAGCAGTCCCTGGGAGGGTATATTCCAAGATCTGTTTTTT	CASSPWEGIFQDLFF
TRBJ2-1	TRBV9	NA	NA	TGTGCCAGCAGCCCAGGGGGAGGATACAATGAGCAGTTCTTC	CASSPGGGYNEQFF
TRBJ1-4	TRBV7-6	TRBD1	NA	TGTGCCAGCAGCTCCACCACGACAGGGGAGTATGAAAAACTGTTTTTT	CASSSTTTGEYEKLFF
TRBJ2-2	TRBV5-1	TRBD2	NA	TGCGCCAGCAGCTTCACTAGCGGGCGCACCGGGGAGCTGTTTTTT	CASSFTSGRTGELFF
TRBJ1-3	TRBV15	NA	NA	TGTGCCACCAGCAGAGATCTCTCGGAGAGGACTGGAAACACCATATATTTT	CATSRDLSERTGNTIYF
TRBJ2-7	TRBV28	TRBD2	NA	TGTGCCAGCAGTTTGGCGGGGGTAGAGTACGAGCAGTACTTC	CASSLAGVEYEQYF
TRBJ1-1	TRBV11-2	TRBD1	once	TGTGCCAGCAGCTGGACAGGGGGGAACACTGAAGCTTTCTTT	CASSWTGGNTEAFF
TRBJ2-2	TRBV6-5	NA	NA	TGTGCCAGCAGTTATGTAAAACCCGGGAACACCGGGGAGCTGTTTTTT	CASSYVKPGNTGELFF
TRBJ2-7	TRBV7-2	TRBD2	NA	TGTGCCAGCAGCTTGGCTAGCGGGAGGGCCGCATACGAGCAGTACTTC	CASSLASGRAAYEQYF
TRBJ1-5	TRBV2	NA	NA	TGTGCCAGCAGGGACATCCGAACGCCCCAGCATTTT	CASRDIRTPQHF
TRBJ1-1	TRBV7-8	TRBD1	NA	TGTGCCAGCAGCTTTATAAACAGGGGCACTGAAGCTTTCTTT	CASSFINRGTEAFF
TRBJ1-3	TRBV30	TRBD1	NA	TGTGCCTGGAGTACTTGGACAGGGGGCGGAAACACCATATATTTT	CAWSTWTGGGNTIYF
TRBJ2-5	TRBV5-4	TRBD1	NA	TGTGCCAGCAGCTTGGGGGACAGGGATAAAGAGACCCAGTACTTC	CASSLGDRDKETQYF
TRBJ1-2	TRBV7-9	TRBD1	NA	TGTGCCAGCAGCCTGACAGGGGAACCTTATGGCTACACCTTC	CASSLTGEPYGYTF
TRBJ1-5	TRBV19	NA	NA	TGTGCCAGTAGTATTGGTCCACAGGGTCATCAGCCCCAGCATTTT	CASSIGPQGHQPQHF
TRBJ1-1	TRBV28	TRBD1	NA	TGTGCCAGCAGTTTTACGTGGACAGGGGGGAACACTGAAGCTTTCTTT	CASSFTWTGGNTEAFF
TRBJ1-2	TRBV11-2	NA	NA	TGTGCCAGCAGCTCTGGGGGGGTCTATGGCTACACCTTC	CASSSGGVYGYTF
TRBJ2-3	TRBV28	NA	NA	TGTGCCAGCAGTGAGAGCACAGATACGCAGTATTTT	CASSESTDTQYF
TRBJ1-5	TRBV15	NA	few	TGTGCCACCAGCAGAGAGGAGGGGCCCCAGCATTTT	CATSREEGPQHF
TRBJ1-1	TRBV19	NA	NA	TGTGCCAGTAGTAACAGATTTGAAGCTTTCTTT	CASSNRFEAFF
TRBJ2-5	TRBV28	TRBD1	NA	TGTGCCAGCAGCCCCGGGACAGACAACCAAGAGACCCAGTACTTC	CASSPGTDNQETQYF
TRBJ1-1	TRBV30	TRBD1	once	TGTGCCTGGACCAGAGACAGGGTCCGGATTATGGACACTGAAGCTTTCTTT	CAWTRDRVRIMDTEAFF
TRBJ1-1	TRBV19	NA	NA	TGTGCCAGCTTCGGGGGTACGGTGAACACTGAAGCTTTCTTT	CASFGGTVNTEAFF
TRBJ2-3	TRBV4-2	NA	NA	TGTGCCAGCAGCCTAAAGGGGGGGGGCACAGATACGCAGTATTTT	CASSLKGGGTDTQYF
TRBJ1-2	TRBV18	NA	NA	TGTGCCAGCTCGTCAGGGGATGGACTTAACTATGGCTACACCTTC	CASSSGDGLNYGYTF
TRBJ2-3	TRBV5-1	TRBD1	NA	TGCGCCAGCAGCTTGGAGGGGGCAGGCACAGATACGCAGTATTTT	CASSLEGAGTDTQYF
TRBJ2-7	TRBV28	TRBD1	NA	TGTGCCAGCAGCTCCCCCCCAGGGGGTTCCTACGAGCAGTACTTC	CASSSPPGGSYEQYF
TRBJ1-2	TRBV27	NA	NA	TGTGCCAGCAGTAGTAGCAGGGCCCTTGGCTATGGCTACACCTTC	CASSSSRALGYGYTF
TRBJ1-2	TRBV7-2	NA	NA	TGTGCCAGCAGATTAGGCGGAGGGGCTAACTATGGCTACACCTTC	CASRLGGGANYGYTF
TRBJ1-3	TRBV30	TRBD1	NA	TGTGCCGTGGACAGGGGTACTGGAAACACCATATATTTT	CAVDRGTGNTIYF
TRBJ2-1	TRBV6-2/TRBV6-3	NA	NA	TGTGCCAGCAGCGAAATGAGGGAGTGGCAGTTCTTC	CASSEMREWQFF
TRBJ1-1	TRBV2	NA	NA	TGTGCCAGCGGTGTGGGGAGAGCTGAAGCTTTCTTT	CASGVGRAEAFF
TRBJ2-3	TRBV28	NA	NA	TGTGCCAGCACCCGGGGTCTGGGTGGGCAATACGAGCAGTATTTT	CASTRGLGGQYEQYF
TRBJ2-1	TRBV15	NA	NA	TGTGCCACCTCGGATGAGCAGTTCTTC	CATSDEQFF
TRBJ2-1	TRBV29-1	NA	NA	TGCAGCGTTGAAGTTATCTGGCTCGACAATGAGCAGTTCTTC	CSVEVIWLDNEQFF